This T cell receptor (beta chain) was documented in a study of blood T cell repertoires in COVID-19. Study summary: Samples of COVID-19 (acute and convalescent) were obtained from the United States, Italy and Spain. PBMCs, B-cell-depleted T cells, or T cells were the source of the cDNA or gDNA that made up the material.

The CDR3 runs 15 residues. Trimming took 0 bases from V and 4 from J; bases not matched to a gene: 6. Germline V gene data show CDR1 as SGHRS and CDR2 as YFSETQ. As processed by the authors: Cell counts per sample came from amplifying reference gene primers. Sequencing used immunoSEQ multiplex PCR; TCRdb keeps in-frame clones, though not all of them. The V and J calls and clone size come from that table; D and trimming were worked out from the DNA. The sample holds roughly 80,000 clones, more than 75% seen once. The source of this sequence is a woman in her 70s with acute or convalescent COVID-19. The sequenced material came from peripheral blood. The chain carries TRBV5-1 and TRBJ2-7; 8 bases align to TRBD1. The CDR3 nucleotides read TGCGCCAGCAGCTTGGGCCAGGGGGCGCAGTACGAGCAGTACGTC. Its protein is CASSLGQGAQYEQYV.